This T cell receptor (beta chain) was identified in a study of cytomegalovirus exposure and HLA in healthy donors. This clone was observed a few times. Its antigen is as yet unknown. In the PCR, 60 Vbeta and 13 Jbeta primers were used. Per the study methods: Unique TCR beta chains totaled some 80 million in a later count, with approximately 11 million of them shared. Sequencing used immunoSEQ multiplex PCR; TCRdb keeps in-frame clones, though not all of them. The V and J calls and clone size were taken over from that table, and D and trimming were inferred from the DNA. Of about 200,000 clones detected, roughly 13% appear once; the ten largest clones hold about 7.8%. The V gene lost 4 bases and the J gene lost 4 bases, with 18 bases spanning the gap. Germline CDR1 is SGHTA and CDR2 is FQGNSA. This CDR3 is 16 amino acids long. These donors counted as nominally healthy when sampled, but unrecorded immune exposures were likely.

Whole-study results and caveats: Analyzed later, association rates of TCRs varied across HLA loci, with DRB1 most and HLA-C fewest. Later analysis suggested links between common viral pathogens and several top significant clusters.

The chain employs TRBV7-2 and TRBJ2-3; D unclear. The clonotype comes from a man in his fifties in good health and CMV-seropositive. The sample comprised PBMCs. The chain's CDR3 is CASSSSVANVADTQYF. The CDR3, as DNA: TGTGCCAGCAGCTCTTCCGTAGCAAACGTGGCAGATACGCAGTATTTT.